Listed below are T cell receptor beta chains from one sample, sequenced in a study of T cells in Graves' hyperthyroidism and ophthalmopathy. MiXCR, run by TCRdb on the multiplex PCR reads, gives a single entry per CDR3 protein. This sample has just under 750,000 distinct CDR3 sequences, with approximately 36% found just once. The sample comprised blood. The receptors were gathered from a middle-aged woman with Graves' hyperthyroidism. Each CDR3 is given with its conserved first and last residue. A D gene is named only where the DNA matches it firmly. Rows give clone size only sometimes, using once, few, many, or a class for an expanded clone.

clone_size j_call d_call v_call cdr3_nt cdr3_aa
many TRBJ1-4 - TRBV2 TGTGCCAGCAGTGTCGGGGCTGGAGAAAAACTGTTTTTT CASSVGAGEKLFF
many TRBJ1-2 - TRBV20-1 TGCAGTGCTAGACCCAAGACAGGCACCTATGGCTACACCTTC CSARPKTGTYGYTF
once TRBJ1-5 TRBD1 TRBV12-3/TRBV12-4 TGTGCCAGCAGCAGACAGGGAGGCACAGGCAATCAGCCCCAGCATTTT CASSRQGGTGNQPQHF
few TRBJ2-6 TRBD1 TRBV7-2 TGTGCCAGCAGCTTAGAGGGGACAGTTTTCTCTGGGGCCAACGTCCTGACTTTC CASSLEGTVFSGANVLTF
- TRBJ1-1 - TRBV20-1 TGCAGTGCCAGTTTAGGGCCCGCTGACTGGGCTGAAGCTTTCTTT CSASLGPADWAEAFF
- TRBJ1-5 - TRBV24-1 TGTGCCACCAGTGCGGGCCGGGGGAGCAATCAGCCCCAGCATTTT CATSAGRGSNQPQHF
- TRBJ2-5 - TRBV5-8 TGTGCCAGCAGCTATGGGGAATCCGGGGAGACCCAGTACTTC CASSYGESGETQYF
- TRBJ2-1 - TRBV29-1 TGCAGCGTGGGGCTCAGCTATGAGCAGTTCTTC CSVGLSYEQFF
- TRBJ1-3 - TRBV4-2 TGTGCCAGCAGCCAAGATTCTGAGGGGGAATCTGGAAACACCATATATTTT CASSQDSEGESGNTIYF
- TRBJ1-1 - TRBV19 TGTGCCAGTAGTATAACACCCGCGGGACCAAACACTGAAGCTTTCTTT CASSITPAGPNTEAFF
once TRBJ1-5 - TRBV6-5 TGTGCCAGCAGTTACACCCGCAAGACCCAGCATTTT CASSYTRKTQHF
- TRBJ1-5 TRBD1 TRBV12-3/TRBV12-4 TGTGCCAGCAGTCCAGAGGACAGGGAAGGCGAGCAGCCCAAGCATTTT CASSPEDREGEQPKHF
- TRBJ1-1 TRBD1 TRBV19 TGTGCCAGTAGAGGACAGGCGTCTGAAGCTTTCTTT CASRGQASEAFF
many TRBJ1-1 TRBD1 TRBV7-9 TGTGCCAGCAGTCATACCACAACAGGGGGCGGTGAAGCTTTCTTT CASSHTTTGGGEAFF
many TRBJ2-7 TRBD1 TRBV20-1 TGCAGTGCTATCCTCTCGACAGGGAGAGGGTCCTACGAGCAGTACTTC CSAILSTGRGSYEQYF
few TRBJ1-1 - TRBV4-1 TGCGCCAGCAGCCTCCTACTGGGAACAGAAGCTTTCTTT CASSLLLGTEAFF
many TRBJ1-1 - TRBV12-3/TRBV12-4 TGTGCCAGCATCCTTGGGGCAGGTAATCCCGAAGCTTTCTTT CASILGAGNPEAFF
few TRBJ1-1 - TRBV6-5 TGTGCCAGCAGTTATAACAGGGAGGGAACTGAAGCTTTCTTT CASSYNREGTEAFF
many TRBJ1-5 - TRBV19 TGTGCCACTATGGGACATCGATCGGGCAATCAGCCCCAGCATTTT CATMGHRSGNQPQHF
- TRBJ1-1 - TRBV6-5 TGTGCCAGCAGTCGACAAGAGAGCACTGAAGCTTTCTTT CASSRQESTEAFF